A selection of T cell receptor beta chains follows, all from one sample in a study of blood T cell repertoires in COVID-19. TCRdb's copy holds only in-frame clones and misses some; the assay was immunoSEQ multiplex PCR. The sample has some 160,000 clones, around 92% seen once. The specimen sequenced was peripheral blood. These TCRs come from a man aged 60 to 75 with acute or convalescent COVID-19. The CDR3 runs from the conserved cysteine through the conserved F or W. Each record gives: V gene, J gene, CDR3 length, D gene, clone size, CDR3 protein, CDR3 DNA. D genes are given only for firm matches. The size of a clone is reported for some rows only, either as once, few or many, or as a class for expanded clones.

V gene: TRBV4-1
J gene: TRBJ1-2
CDR3 length: 12
D gene: .
clone size: .
CDR3 protein: CASSHGEYGYTF
CDR3 DNA: TGCGCCAGCAGCCACGGGGAGTATGGCTACACCTTC

V gene: TRBV28
J gene: TRBJ2-1
CDR3 length: 16
D gene: .
clone size: .
CDR3 protein: CASSAATASSYNEQFF
CDR3 DNA: TGTGCCAGCAGCGCCGCGACAGCGAGCTCCTACAATGAGCAGTTCTTC

V gene: TRBV19
J gene: TRBJ2-1
CDR3 length: 11
D gene: .
clone size: .
CDR3 protein: CASRSVNEQFF
CDR3 DNA: TGTGCCAGCAGGTCTGTGAATGAGCAGTTCTTC

V gene: TRBV5-1
J gene: TRBJ1-1
CDR3 length: 15
D gene: .
clone size: .
CDR3 protein: CASSLTNFGNTEAFF
CDR3 DNA: TGCGCCAGCAGCTTGACCAACTTCGGGAACACTGAAGCTTTCTTT

V gene: TRBV5-1
J gene: TRBJ1-2
CDR3 length: 16
D gene: TRBD1
clone size: once
CDR3 protein: CASSLAMPGQGGGYTF
CDR3 DNA: TGCGCCAGCAGCTTGGCTATGCCGGGACAGGGTGGTGGCTACACCTTC

V gene: TRBV3-1/TRBV3-2
J gene: TRBJ1-4
CDR3 length: 12
D gene: .
clone size: .
CDR3 protein: CASSQPDRGLFF
CDR3 DNA: TGTGCCAGCAGCCAACCGGATAGAGGACTGTTTTTT

V gene: TRBV11-2
J gene: TRBJ1-3
CDR3 length: 15
D gene: TRBD1
clone size: .
CDR3 protein: CASGLQGAVGNTIYF
CDR3 DNA: TGTGCCAGCGGACTACAGGGGGCGGTGGGAAACACCATATATTTT

V gene: TRBV27
J gene: TRBJ1-2
CDR3 length: 17
D gene: TRBD1
clone size: .
CDR3 protein: CASSFRTDRGRVWGYTF
CDR3 DNA: TGTGCCAGCAGTTTCCGGACCGACAGGGGGCGAGTTTGGGGCTACACCTTC

V gene: TRBV5-5
J gene: TRBJ1-3
CDR3 length: 16
D gene: .
clone size: .
CDR3 protein: CASSLEIGGIGNTIYF
CDR3 DNA: TGTGCCAGCAGCTTGGAGATAGGGGGAATTGGAAACACCATATATTTT

V gene: TRBV9
J gene: TRBJ2-1
CDR3 length: 15
D gene: TRBD1
clone size: .
CDR3 protein: CASSVEGQGTDEQFF
CDR3 DNA: TGTGCCAGCAGCGTAGAGGGACAGGGCACCGATGAGCAGTTCTTC

V gene: TRBV7-3
J gene: TRBJ1-2
CDR3 length: 13
D gene: .
clone size: .
CDR3 protein: CASRFDGDYGYTF
CDR3 DNA: TGTGCCAGCAGATTCGACGGGGACTATGGCTACACCTTC

V gene: TRBV19
J gene: TRBJ1-4
CDR3 length: 15
D gene: .
clone size: .
CDR3 protein: CASTYDRRTNEKLFF
CDR3 DNA: TGTGCCAGTACCTACGACAGGAGAACTAATGAAAAACTGTTTTTT

V gene: TRBV4-2
J gene: TRBJ2-7
CDR3 length: 15
D gene: .
clone size: .
CDR3 protein: CASSQGPDRGYEQYF
CDR3 DNA: TGTGCCAGCAGCCAAGGTCCCGATAGGGGCTACGAGCAGTACTTC

V gene: TRBV29-1
J gene: TRBJ1-1
CDR3 length: 11
D gene: .
clone size: .
CDR3 protein: CSAGTNTEAFF
CDR3 DNA: TGCAGCGCCGGGACAAACACTGAAGCTTTCTTT

V gene: TRBV13
J gene: TRBJ2-1
CDR3 length: 18
D gene: TRBD2
clone size: .
CDR3 protein: CASSLDRGIAGGPNEQFF
CDR3 DNA: TGTGCCAGCAGCTTAGATCGTGGAATAGCGGGGGGGCCGAATGAGCAGTTCTTC

V gene: TRBV18
J gene: TRBJ1-4
CDR3 length: 18
D gene: TRBD1
clone size: once
CDR3 protein: CASSPSDRGTATNEKLFF
CDR3 DNA: TGTGCCAGCTCACCATCGGACAGGGGCACTGCAACTAATGAAAAACTGTTTTTT

V gene: TRBV29-1
J gene: TRBJ1-2
CDR3 length: 8
D gene: .
clone size: .
CDR3 protein: CSHTGYTF
CDR3 DNA: TGCAGCCACACCGGCTACACCTTC

V gene: TRBV27
J gene: TRBJ1-1
CDR3 length: 14
D gene: .
clone size: .
CDR3 protein: CASSRTGTSSEAFF
CDR3 DNA: TGTGCCAGCAGTAGGACCGGGACAAGTTCTGAAGCTTTCTTT

V gene: TRBV5-4
J gene: TRBJ2-7
CDR3 length: 17
D gene: TRBD2
clone size: .
CDR3 protein: CASSLGPESSGDYEQYF
CDR3 DNA: TGTGCCAGCAGCTTGGGACCCGAATCTAGCGGGGATTACGAGCAGTACTTC

V gene: TRBV5-1
J gene: TRBJ2-7
CDR3 length: 14
D gene: .
clone size: many
CDR3 protein: CASSLEAASYEQYF
CDR3 DNA: TGCGCCAGCAGCTTGGAAGCGGCGTCCTACGAGCAGTACTTC

V gene: TRBV5-6
J gene: TRBJ2-2
CDR3 length: 14
D gene: .
clone size: .
CDR3 protein: CASTGQINTGELFF
CDR3 DNA: TGTGCCAGCACAGGGCAGATTAACACCGGGGAGCTGTTTTTT

V gene: TRBV4-1
J gene: TRBJ1-2
CDR3 length: 14
D gene: .
clone size: .
CDR3 protein: CASSQVAGNYGYTF
CDR3 DNA: TGCGCCAGCAGCCAAGTTGCCGGGAACTATGGCTACACCTTC

V gene: TRBV12-3/TRBV12-4
J gene: TRBJ1-2
CDR3 length: 13
D gene: .
clone size: once
CDR3 protein: CASSFFSLYGYTF
CDR3 DNA: TGTGCCAGCAGTTTTTTCTCCCTATATGGCTACACCTTC

V gene: TRBV6-6
J gene: TRBJ2-1
CDR3 length: 16
D gene: TRBD2
clone size: .
CDR3 protein: CASSYTRTSSYNEQFF
CDR3 DNA: TGTGCCAGCAGTTACACCCGGACTAGCTCCTACAATGAGCAGTTCTTC

V gene: TRBV24-1
J gene: TRBJ1-6
CDR3 length: 14
D gene: .
clone size: .
CDR3 protein: CATSDLVNNSPLHF
CDR3 DNA: TGTGCCACCAGTGATTTGGTTAATAATTCACCCCTCCACTTT

V gene: TRBV19
J gene: TRBJ2-7
CDR3 length: 14
D gene: TRBD1
clone size: few
CDR3 protein: CASNDRGRGYEQYF
CDR3 DNA: TGTGCCAGTAACGACAGGGGACGGGGCTACGAGCAGTACTTC

V gene: TRBV5-4
J gene: TRBJ2-2
CDR3 length: 14
D gene: TRBD1
clone size: once
CDR3 protein: CASSLRDRLGELFF
CDR3 DNA: TGTGCCAGCAGCTTGCGGGACAGGTTGGGGGAGCTGTTTTTT

V gene: TRBV7-2
J gene: TRBJ1-1
CDR3 length: 13
D gene: .
clone size: .
CDR3 protein: CASTRGTNTEAFF
CDR3 DNA: TGTGCCAGCACGCGGGGGACGAACACTGAAGCTTTCTTT

V gene: TRBV21-1
J gene: TRBJ1-4
CDR3 length: 16
D gene: .
clone size: once
CDR3 protein: CASSGTGIGTNEKLFF
CDR3 DNA: TGTGCCAGCAGTGGGACAGGGATAGGGACGAATGAAAAACTGTTTTTT

V gene: TRBV10-2
J gene: TRBJ1-5
CDR3 length: 15
D gene: .
clone size: .
CDR3 protein: CASSESGSFNQPQHF
CDR3 DNA: TGCGCCAGCAGTGAGTCCGGGTCCTTCAATCAGCCCCAGCATTTT

V gene: TRBV5-1
J gene: TRBJ2-3
CDR3 length: 17
D gene: TRBD2
clone size: .
CDR3 protein: CASSGEKLAGSVDTQYF
CDR3 DNA: TGCGCCAGCAGCGGGGAGAAACTAGCGGGGTCGGTAGATACGCAGTATTTT

V gene: TRBV5-1
J gene: TRBJ1-2
CDR3 length: 15
D gene: TRBD1
clone size: few
CDR3 protein: CASSIGTGDNYGYTF
CDR3 DNA: TGCGCCAGCAGCATCGGGACAGGGGATAACTATGGCTACACCTTC

V gene: TRBV6-5
J gene: TRBJ1-1
CDR3 length: 14
D gene: TRBD1
clone size: .
CDR3 protein: CASSSGGYNTEAFF
CDR3 DNA: TGTGCCAGCAGCTCAGGGGGCTACAACACTGAAGCTTTCTTT

V gene: TRBV3-1/TRBV3-2
J gene: TRBJ2-3
CDR3 length: 14
D gene: .
clone size: .
CDR3 protein: CASSQGGSTDTQYF
CDR3 DNA: TGTGCCAGCAGCCAAGGAGGTAGCACAGATACGCAGTATTTT

V gene: TRBV27
J gene: TRBJ1-1
CDR3 length: 13
D gene: .
clone size: .
CDR3 protein: CASSLSSRAEAFF
CDR3 DNA: TGTGCCAGCAGTTTATCATCCAGGGCTGAAGCTTTCTTT

V gene: TRBV5-6
J gene: TRBJ2-2
CDR3 length: 16
D gene: .
clone size: .
CDR3 protein: CASSFRAPGVAGELFF
CDR3 DNA: TGTGCCAGCAGCTTCCGAGCCCCCGGGGTCGCCGGGGAGCTGTTTTTT

V gene: TRBV7-9
J gene: TRBJ1-4
CDR3 length: 16
D gene: .
clone size: .
CDR3 protein: CASSLPPRTTNEKLFF
CDR3 DNA: TGTGCCAGCAGCCTCCCTCCGAGGACAACTAATGAAAAACTGTTTTTT

V gene: TRBV2
J gene: TRBJ2-1
CDR3 length: 15
D gene: TRBD1
clone size: .
CDR3 protein: CASSLDRGGYNEQFF
CDR3 DNA: TGTGCCAGCAGTCTCGACAGGGGAGGATACAATGAGCAGTTCTTC

V gene: TRBV2
J gene: TRBJ1-2
CDR3 length: 14
D gene: TRBD1
clone size: .
CDR3 protein: CASSVPRDSYGYTF
CDR3 DNA: TGTGCCAGCAGTGTACCGCGGGACAGCTATGGCTACACCTTC

V gene: TRBV19
J gene: TRBJ1-5
CDR3 length: 16
D gene: .
clone size: .
CDR3 protein: CASSIRGELSNQPQHF
CDR3 DNA: TGTGCCAGTAGCATCCGAGGCGAGCTTAGCAATCAGCCCCAGCATTTT

V gene: TRBV6-2/TRBV6-3
J gene: TRBJ2-5
CDR3 length: 15
D gene: .
clone size: .
CDR3 protein: CASSYFGGAGETQYF
CDR3 DNA: TGTGCCAGCAGTTACTTCGGCGGGGCTGGGGAGACCCAGTACTTC

V gene: TRBV11-2
J gene: TRBJ1-1
CDR3 length: 15
D gene: TRBD1
clone size: .
CDR3 protein: CASSLAQGVNTEAFF
CDR3 DNA: TGTGCCAGCAGCTTAGCCCAGGGGGTGAACACTGAAGCTTTCTTT

V gene: TRBV2
J gene: TRBJ1-1
CDR3 length: 13
D gene: .
clone size: .
CDR3 protein: CASSVTANTEAFF
CDR3 DNA: TGTGCCAGCAGTGTAACAGCGAACACTGAAGCTTTCTTT

V gene: TRBV10-3
J gene: TRBJ2-5
CDR3 length: 12
D gene: TRBD2
clone size: .
CDR3 protein: CAISPGGETQYF
CDR3 DNA: TGTGCCATCAGCCCGGGGGGAGAGACCCAGTACTTC

V gene: TRBV10-3
J gene: TRBJ1-2
CDR3 length: 13
D gene: .
clone size: .
CDR3 protein: CAISVNGGRGYTF
CDR3 DNA: TGTGCCATCAGTGTAAACGGTGGTAGAGGCTACACCTTC

V gene: TRBV6-5
J gene: TRBJ2-1
CDR3 length: 16
D gene: TRBD1
clone size: .
CDR3 protein: CASSYSGTVSYNEQFF
CDR3 DNA: TGTGCCAGCAGTTACTCGGGGACAGTCTCCTACAATGAGCAGTTCTTC

V gene: TRBV6-5
J gene: TRBJ1-2
CDR3 length: 14
D gene: TRBD1
clone size: .
CDR3 protein: CASSLQGGAEGYTF
CDR3 DNA: TGTGCCAGCAGTTTACAGGGGGGGGCTGAAGGCTACACCTTC

V gene: TRBV5-1
J gene: TRBJ2-1
CDR3 length: 16
D gene: .
clone size: .
CDR3 protein: CASSGKTGYSGNEQFF
CDR3 DNA: TGCGCCAGCAGCGGAAAAACAGGGTATTCGGGGAATGAGCAGTTCTTC

V gene: TRBV11-2
J gene: TRBJ2-5
CDR3 length: 16
D gene: .
clone size: .
CDR3 protein: CASSPRATAVGETQYF
CDR3 DNA: TGTGCCAGCAGCCCAAGGGCGACAGCAGTGGGGGAGACCCAGTACTTC

V gene: TRBV4-1
J gene: TRBJ2-7
CDR3 length: 15
D gene: .
clone size: .
CDR3 protein: CASSQEIRGGYEQYF
CDR3 DNA: TGCGCCAGCAGCCAAGAAATAAGGGGCGGCTACGAGCAGTACTTC

V gene: TRBV5-3
J gene: TRBJ2-1
CDR3 length: 14
D gene: TRBD2
clone size: few
CDR3 protein: CARSLPGTSHEQFF
CDR3 DNA: TGTGCCAGAAGCTTGCCCGGGACTAGCCATGAGCAGTTCTTC

V gene: TRBV6-5
J gene: TRBJ1-1
CDR3 length: 15
D gene: TRBD1
clone size: .
CDR3 protein: CASSYQGQENTEAFF
CDR3 DNA: TGTGCCAGCAGTTACCAGGGACAGGAAAACACTGAAGCTTTCTTT

V gene: TRBV6-6
J gene: TRBJ2-7
CDR3 length: 15
D gene: .
clone size: once
CDR3 protein: CASSYGQGRSYEQYF
CDR3 DNA: TGTGCCAGCAGTTATGGCCAGGGAAGAAGCTACGAGCAGTACTTC

V gene: TRBV6-6
J gene: TRBJ1-1
CDR3 length: 14
D gene: .
clone size: once
CDR3 protein: CASITNRVNTEAFF
CDR3 DNA: TGTGCCAGCATTACAAACAGAGTAAACACTGAAGCTTTCTTT

V gene: TRBV7-3
J gene: TRBJ2-7
CDR3 length: 13
D gene: TRBD1
clone size: .
CDR3 protein: CASSFNRGSEQYF
CDR3 DNA: TGTGCCAGCAGCTTTAACAGGGGGAGCGAGCAGTACTTC

V gene: TRBV12-5
J gene: TRBJ2-7
CDR3 length: 12
D gene: .
clone size: .
CDR3 protein: CASGQSNYEQYF
CDR3 DNA: TGTGCTAGTGGACAGTCAAACTACGAGCAGTACTTC

V gene: TRBV12-5
J gene: TRBJ1-1
CDR3 length: 13
D gene: TRBD1
clone size: once
CDR3 protein: CASGLMPGQEAFF
CDR3 DNA: TGTGCTAGTGGTCTCATGCCGGGACAGGAAGCTTTCTTT

V gene: TRBV5-1
J gene: TRBJ2-7
CDR3 length: 15
D gene: TRBD2
clone size: .
CDR3 protein: CASSKGGGFMYEQYF
CDR3 DNA: TGCGCCAGCAGCAAGGGCGGGGGATTTATGTACGAGCAGTACTTC